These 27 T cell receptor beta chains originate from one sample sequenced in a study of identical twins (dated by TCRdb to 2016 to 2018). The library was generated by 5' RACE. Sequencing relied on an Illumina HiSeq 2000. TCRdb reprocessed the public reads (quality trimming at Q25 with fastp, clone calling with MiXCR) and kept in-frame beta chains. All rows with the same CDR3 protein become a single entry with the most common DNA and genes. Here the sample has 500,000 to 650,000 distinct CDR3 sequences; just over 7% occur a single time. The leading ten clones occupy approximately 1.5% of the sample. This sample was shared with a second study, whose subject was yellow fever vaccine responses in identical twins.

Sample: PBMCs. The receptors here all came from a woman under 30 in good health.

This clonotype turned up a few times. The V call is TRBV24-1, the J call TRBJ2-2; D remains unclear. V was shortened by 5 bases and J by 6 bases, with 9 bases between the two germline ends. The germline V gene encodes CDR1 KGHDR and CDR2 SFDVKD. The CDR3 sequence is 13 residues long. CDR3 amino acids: CATSGPYPGELFF. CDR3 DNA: TGTGCCACCAGTGGCCCGTATCCCGGGGAGCTGTTTTTT.

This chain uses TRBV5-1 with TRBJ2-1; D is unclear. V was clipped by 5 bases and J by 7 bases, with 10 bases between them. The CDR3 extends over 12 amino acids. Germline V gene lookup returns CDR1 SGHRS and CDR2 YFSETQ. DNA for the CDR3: TGCGCCAGCAGACCCTCAGAAAATGAGCAGTTCTTC. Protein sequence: CASRPSENEQFF. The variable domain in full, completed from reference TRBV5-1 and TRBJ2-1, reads KAGVTQTPRYLIKTRGQQVTLSCSPISGHRSVSWYQQTPGQGLQFLFEYFSETQRNKGNFPGRFSGRQFSNSRSEMNVSTLELGDSALYLCASRPSENEQFFGPGTRLTVL.

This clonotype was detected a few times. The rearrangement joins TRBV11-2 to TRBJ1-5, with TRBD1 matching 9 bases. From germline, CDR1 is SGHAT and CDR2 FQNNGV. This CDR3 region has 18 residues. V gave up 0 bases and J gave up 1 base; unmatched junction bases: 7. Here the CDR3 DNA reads TGTGCCAGCAGCTTAGAAGTGTCTGGGACAGGGAGCAATCAGCCCCAGCATTTT. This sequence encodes CASSLEVSGTGSNQPQHF.

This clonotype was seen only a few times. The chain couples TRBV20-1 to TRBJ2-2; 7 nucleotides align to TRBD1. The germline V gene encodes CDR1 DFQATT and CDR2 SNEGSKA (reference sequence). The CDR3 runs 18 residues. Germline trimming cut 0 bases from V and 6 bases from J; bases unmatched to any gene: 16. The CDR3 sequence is CSARDSKRQGSLPGELFF. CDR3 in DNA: TGCAGTGCTAGAGATTCAAAAAGACAGGGAAGTTTACCCGGGGAGCTGTTTTTT.

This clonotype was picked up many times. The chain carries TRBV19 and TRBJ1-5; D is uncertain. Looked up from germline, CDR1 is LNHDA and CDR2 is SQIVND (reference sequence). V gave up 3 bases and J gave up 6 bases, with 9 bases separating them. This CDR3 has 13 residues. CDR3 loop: CASSMSQRQPQHF. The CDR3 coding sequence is TGTGCCAGTAGTATGTCTCAACGTCAGCCCCAGCATTTT.

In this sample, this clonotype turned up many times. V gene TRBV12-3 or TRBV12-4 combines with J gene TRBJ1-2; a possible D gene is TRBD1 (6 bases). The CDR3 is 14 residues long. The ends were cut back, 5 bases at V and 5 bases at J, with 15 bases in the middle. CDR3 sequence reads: CASSPGTSWYGYTF. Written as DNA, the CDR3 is TGTGCCAGCAGTCCGGGGACATCCTGGTATGGCTACACCTTC.

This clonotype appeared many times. The CDR3 DNA reads as TGTGCCATCAGACAACCGGACAGGGGCAATGAGCAGTTCTTC. It yields the protein CAIRQPDRGNEQFF. V usage is TRBV10-3 and J usage is TRBJ2-1; 9 nucleotides agree with TRBD1. The V gene end was trimmed by 6 bases and the J gene end by 6 bases; junction bases not matched to a gene: 6. The CDR3 sequence is 14 residues long. Germline CDR1 ENHRY, CDR2 SYGVKD.

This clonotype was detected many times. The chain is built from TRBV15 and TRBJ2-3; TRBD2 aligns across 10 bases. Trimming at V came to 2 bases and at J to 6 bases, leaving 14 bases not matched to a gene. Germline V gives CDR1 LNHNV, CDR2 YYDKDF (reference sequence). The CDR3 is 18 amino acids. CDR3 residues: CATSRPPGLAPLGDTQYF. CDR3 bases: TGTGCCACCAGCAGACCCCCGGGACTAGCGCCCCTTGGGGATACGCAGTATTTT.

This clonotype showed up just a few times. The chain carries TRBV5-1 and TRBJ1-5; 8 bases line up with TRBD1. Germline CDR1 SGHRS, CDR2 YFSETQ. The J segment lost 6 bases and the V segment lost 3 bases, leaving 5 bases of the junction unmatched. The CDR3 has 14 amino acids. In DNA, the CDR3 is TGCGCCAGCAGCTCAATAGGACAGGGTCAGCCCCAGCATTTT. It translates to CASSSIGQGQPQHF.

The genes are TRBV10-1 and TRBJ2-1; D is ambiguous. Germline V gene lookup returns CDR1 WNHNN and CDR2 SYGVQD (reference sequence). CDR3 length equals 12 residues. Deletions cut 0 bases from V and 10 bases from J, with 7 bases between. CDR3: CASSESVAEQFF. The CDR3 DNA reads TGCGCCAGCAGTGAGTCGGTAGCAGAGCAGTTCTTC.

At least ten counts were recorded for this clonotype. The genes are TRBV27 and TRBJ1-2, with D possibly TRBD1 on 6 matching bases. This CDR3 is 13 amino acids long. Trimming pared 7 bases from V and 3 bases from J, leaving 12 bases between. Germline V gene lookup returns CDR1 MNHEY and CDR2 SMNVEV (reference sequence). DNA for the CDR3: TGTGCCAGCACCGGCTCAGGGGACTATGGCTACACCTTC. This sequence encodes CASTGSGDYGYTF.

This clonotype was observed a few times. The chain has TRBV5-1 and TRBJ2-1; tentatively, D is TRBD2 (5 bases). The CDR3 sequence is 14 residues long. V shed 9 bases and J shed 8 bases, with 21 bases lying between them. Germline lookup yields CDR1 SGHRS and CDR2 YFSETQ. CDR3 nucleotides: TGCGCCACCGGGTCCGGGATAAAGAACGATGAGCAGTTCTTC. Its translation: CATGSGIKNDEQFF.

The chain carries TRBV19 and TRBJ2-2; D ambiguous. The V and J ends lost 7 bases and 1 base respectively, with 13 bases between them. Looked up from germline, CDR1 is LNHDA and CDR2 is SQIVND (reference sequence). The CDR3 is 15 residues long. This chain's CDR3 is CASKAGSVNTGELFF. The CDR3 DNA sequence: TGTGCCAGTAAGGCAGGCTCCGTGAACACCGGGGAGCTGTTTTTT.

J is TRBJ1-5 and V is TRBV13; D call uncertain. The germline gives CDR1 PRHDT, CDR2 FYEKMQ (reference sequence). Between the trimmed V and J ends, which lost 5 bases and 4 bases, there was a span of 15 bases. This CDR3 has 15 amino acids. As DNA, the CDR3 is TGTGCCAGCAGCCGCGGGAGGAGCCTAAATCAGCCCCAGCATTTT. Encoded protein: CASSRGRSLNQPQHF.

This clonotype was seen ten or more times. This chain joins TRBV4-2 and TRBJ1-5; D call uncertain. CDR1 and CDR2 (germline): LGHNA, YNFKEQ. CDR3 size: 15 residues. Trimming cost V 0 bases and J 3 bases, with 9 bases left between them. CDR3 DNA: TGTGCCAGCAGCCAAGATAACAGCCACAATCAGCCCCAGCATTTT. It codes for CASSQDNSHNQPQHF.

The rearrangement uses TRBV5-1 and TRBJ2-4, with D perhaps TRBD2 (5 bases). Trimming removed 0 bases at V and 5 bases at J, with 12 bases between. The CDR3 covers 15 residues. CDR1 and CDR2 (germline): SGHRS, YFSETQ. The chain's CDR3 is CASSLDGNGQNIQYF. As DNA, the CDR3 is TGCGCCAGCAGCTTGGACGGGAATGGCCAAAACATTCAGTACTTC.

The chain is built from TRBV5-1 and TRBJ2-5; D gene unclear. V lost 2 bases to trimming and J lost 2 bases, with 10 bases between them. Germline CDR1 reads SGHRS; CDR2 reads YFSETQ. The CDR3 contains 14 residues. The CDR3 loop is CASSLRRKQETQYF. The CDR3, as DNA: TGCGCCAGCAGCTTACGTCGGAAACAAGAGACCCAGTACTTC.

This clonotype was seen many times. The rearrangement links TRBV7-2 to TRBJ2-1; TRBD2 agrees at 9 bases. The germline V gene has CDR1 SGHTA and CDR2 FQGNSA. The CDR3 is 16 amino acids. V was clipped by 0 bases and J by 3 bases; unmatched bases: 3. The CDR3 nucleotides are TGTGCCAGCAGCTTAGCGCTAGCGGGGAGCTACAATGAGCAGTTCTTC. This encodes CASSLALAGSYNEQFF.

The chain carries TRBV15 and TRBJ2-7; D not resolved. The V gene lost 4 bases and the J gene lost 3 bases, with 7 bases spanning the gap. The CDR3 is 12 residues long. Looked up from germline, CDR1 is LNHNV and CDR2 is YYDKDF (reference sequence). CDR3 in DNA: TGTGCCACCAGCACTACTCACTACGAGCAGTACTTC. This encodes CATSTTHYEQYF.

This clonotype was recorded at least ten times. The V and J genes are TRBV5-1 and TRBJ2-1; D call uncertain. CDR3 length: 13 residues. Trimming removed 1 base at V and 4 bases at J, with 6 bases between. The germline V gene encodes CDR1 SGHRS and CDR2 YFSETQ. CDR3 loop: CASSLYVYNEQFF. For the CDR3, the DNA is TGCGCCAGCAGCTTGTACGTATACAATGAGCAGTTCTTC.

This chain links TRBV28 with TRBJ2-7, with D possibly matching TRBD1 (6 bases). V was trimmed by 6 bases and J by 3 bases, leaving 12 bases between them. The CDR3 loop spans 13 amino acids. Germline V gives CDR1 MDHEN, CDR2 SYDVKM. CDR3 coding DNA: TGTGCCAGCAGACAGGGAAGGGTCTACGAGCAGTACTTC. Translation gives CASRQGRVYEQYF.

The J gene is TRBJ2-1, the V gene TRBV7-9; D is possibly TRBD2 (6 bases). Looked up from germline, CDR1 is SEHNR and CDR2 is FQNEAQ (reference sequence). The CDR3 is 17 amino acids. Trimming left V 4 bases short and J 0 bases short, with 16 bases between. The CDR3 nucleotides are TGTGCCAGCAGCTCCGGGCGTGCGGGAAGCTCCTACAATGAGCAGTTCTTC. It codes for CASSSGRAGSSYNEQFF.

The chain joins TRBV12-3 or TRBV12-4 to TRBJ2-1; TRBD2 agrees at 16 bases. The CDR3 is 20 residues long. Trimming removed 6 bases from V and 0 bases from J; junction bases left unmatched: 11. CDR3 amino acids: CASRGTGTSGGDVSYNEQFF. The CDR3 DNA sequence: TGTGCCAGCAGAGGTACCGGGACTAGCGGGGGGGACGTCTCCTACAATGAGCAGTTCTTC.

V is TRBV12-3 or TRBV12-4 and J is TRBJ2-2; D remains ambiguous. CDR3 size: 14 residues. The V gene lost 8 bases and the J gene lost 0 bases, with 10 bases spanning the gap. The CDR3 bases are TGTGCCAGCCCCCCCCAGGCGAACACCGGGGAGCTGTTTTTT. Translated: CASPPQANTGELFF.

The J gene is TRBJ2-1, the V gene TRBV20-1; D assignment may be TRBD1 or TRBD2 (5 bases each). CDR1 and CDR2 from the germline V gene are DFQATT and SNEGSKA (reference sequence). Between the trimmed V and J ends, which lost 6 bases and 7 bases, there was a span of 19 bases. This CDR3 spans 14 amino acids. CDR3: CSARDVRLGNEQFF. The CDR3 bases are TGCAGTGCAAGGGACGTACGGCTGGGGAATGAGCAGTTCTTC.

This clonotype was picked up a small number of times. The CDR3 spells CSVERASTDTQYF. The DNA of the CDR3 is TGCAGCGTTGAACGTGCTAGCACAGATACGCAGTATTTT. The chain couples TRBV29-1 to TRBJ2-3; D is ambiguous. With 2 bases removed from V and 0 bases from J, the gap between germline ends came to 6 bases. CDR1 and CDR2 from the germline V gene are SQVTM and ANQGSEA. The CDR3 runs to 13 residues.

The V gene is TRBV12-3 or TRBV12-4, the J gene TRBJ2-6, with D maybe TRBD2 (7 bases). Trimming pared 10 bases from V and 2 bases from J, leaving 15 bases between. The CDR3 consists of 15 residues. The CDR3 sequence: CAIPKGGAGANVLTF. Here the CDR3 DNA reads TGTGCCATTCCAAAAGGGGGGGCTGGGGCCAACGTCCTGACTTTC.